Shown below are 19 T cell receptor beta chains from a single sample sequenced in a study of control samples from healthy donors and cancer patients. The protocol was immunoSEQ multiplex PCR, while the TCRdb copy is restricted to in-frame clones and leaves out a portion. The sample includes approximately 35,000 clones, about 93% of them seen just once. Sequencing used PBMCs. These receptors were collected from a man aged 35 to 55 with colorectal cancer.

This clone appeared once. The chain is built from TRBV3-1 (or the pseudogene TRBV3-2) and TRBJ2-4, with D perhaps TRBD2 (5 bases). Trimming removed 1 base at V and 5 bases at J, with 6 bases between. The CDR3 is 13 amino acids. CDR1 is LGHDT and CDR2 is YNNKEL in the germline V gene (reference sequence). The CDR3 region is CASSQGGQNIQYF. CDR3 nucleotide sequence: TGTGCCAGCAGCCAAGGAGGGCAAAACATTCAGTACTTC.

The rearrangement uses TRBV7-2 and TRBJ2-4; D not resolved. V was pared by 1 base and J by 5 bases, with 6 bases between. The germline CDR1 and CDR2 sequences are SGHTA and FQGNSA. The CDR3 runs 13 residues. The chain's CDR3 is CASSLVGQNIQYF. CDR3 bases: TGTGCCAGCAGCTTAGTAGGGCAAAACATTCAGTACTTC.

The CDR3 protein is CASSEAQRNQPQHF. The CDR3 bases are TGTGCCAGCAGTGAGGCACAGAGGAATCAGCCCCAGCATTTT. The chain recombines TRBV6-1 with TRBJ1-5; D call uncertain. CDR1 is MNHNS and CDR2 is SASEGT in the germline V gene. V dropped 3 bases and J dropped 4 bases, with 10 bases sitting between them. This CDR3 has 14 amino acids.

The chain recombines TRBV2 with TRBJ2-7; perhaps TRBD1 as D (6 bases). Germline lookup yields CDR1 SNHLY and CDR2 FYNNEI. The CDR3 consists of 11 residues. V gave up 4 bases and J gave up 9 bases, with 10 bases separating them. CDR3 bases: TGTGCCAGCAGTGTTAAACAGGGGCAGTACTTC. Its translation is CASSVKQGQYF.

The chain uses TRBV6-2 or TRBV6-3 and TRBJ1-4; a possible D gene is TRBD1 (5 bases). Germline V CDR1 and CDR2: MNHEY, SVGEGT. V gave up 2 bases and J gave up 0 bases, with 13 bases separating them. The CDR3 covers 17 residues. The CDR3, as DNA: TGTGCCAGCAGTTACAACCTCCGGGACCCAACTAATGAAAAACTGTTTTTT. Translation: CASSYNLRDPTNEKLFF.

This chain uses TRBV5-6 with TRBJ1-1; no firm D call. The CDR3 is 15 residues long. Germline V CDR1 and CDR2: SGHDT, YYEEEE. V dropped 4 bases and J dropped 5 bases, with 18 bases sitting between them. In DNA form, the CDR3 reads TGTGCCAGCAGCCTCGTGTTGGAGGTACGGACTGAAGCTTTCTTT. It encodes CASSLVLEVRTEAFF.

This clone was picked up a small number of times. The V and J genes are TRBV6-5 and TRBJ1-1, with TRBD1 identical over 9 bases. Germline V gene data show CDR1 as MNHEY and CDR2 as SVGAGI. This CDR3 has 13 residues. V shed 6 bases and J 4 bases; nucleotides not matched to a gene: 3. This CDR3 is CASSPDRGTEAFF. The CDR3 bases are TGTGCCAGCAGCCCGGACAGGGGCACTGAAGCTTTCTTT.

The chain combines TRBV12-5 with TRBJ1-6; weak D call: TRBD1 (5 bases). CDR3 length equals 15 residues. V dropped 1 base and J dropped 4 bases, with 8 bases sitting between them. The germline gives CDR1 LGHNT, CDR2 FRNRAP. The DNA of the CDR3 is TGTGCTAGTGGTTTGGGGGGGTCGTATAATTCACCCCTCCACTTT. Translating gives CASGLGGSYNSPLHF.

V and J are TRBV7-2 and TRBJ2-5, with a tentative D call TRBD1 (8 bases). CDR1 is SGHTA, CDR2 FQGNSA, per germline. V shed 4 bases and J shed 11 bases, with 14 bases lying between them. The CDR3 totals 12 residues. The CDR3 sequence: CASSWSGTGQYF. The CDR3 nucleotides are TGTGCCAGCAGCTGGAGCGGGACAGGACAGTACTTC.

This clone occurred once. V is TRBV18 and J is TRBJ1-1; 8 bases align to TRBD1. With V trimmed by 3 bases and J by 5 bases, 2 bases remained unmatched. Germline CDR1 and CDR2: KGHSH and LQKENI. This CDR3 is built from 13 residues. DNA for the CDR3: TGTGCCAGCTCACCCAACAGGGGGACTGAAGCTTTCTTT. Its translation is CASSPNRGTEAFF.

The chain is built from TRBV6-5 and TRBJ2-5; D remains unclear. This CDR3 is 13 amino acids long. V was pared by 5 bases and J by 2 bases, with 9 bases between. The germline gives CDR1 MNHEY, CDR2 SVGAGI. The CDR3 reads CASSRDKQETQYF. In DNA form, the CDR3 reads TGTGCCAGCAGTCGTGACAAACAAGAGACCCAGTACTTC.

The chain joins TRBV7-9 to TRBJ1-1; D unclear. The ends were cut back, 2 bases at V and 2 bases at J, with 9 bases in the middle. CDR1 and CDR2 (germline): SEHNR, FQNEAQ (reference sequence). This CDR3 is built from 14 residues. CDR3 nucleotide sequence: TGTGCCAGCAGCTTATACGGGTTAAACACTGAAGCTTTCTTT. Protein: CASSLYGLNTEAFF.

The gene calls are TRBV11-2 and TRBJ2-1; TRBD1 matches at 9 bases. This CDR3 region has 12 residues. Germline CDR1 is SGHAT and CDR2 is FQNNGV. The ends lost 5 bases at V and 15 bases at J; junction bases unmatched: 8. The CDR3 nucleotides are TGTGCCAGCAGCCGGGACAGGGATATCTTGTTCTTC. This encodes CASSRDRDILFF.

The chain recombines TRBV4-1 with TRBJ1-6, with TRBD1 identical over 9 bases. Germline V CDR1 and CDR2: MGHRA, YSYEKL. V lost 2 bases to trimming and J lost 9 bases; unmatched junction nucleotides: 11. The CDR3 contains 17 residues. The CDR3 loop reads CASSQTPLGQGISPLHF. CDR3 nucleotide sequence: TGCGCCAGCAGCCAAACCCCCCTCGGACAGGGGATTTCACCCCTCCACTTT.

This chain links TRBV5-1 with TRBJ1-1; 12 bases are a match to TRBD1. The germline V gene has CDR1 SGHRS and CDR2 YFSETQ. CDR3 length: 18 amino acids. V lost 4 bases to trimming and J lost 1 base; unmatched junction nucleotides: 11. The CDR3 region is CASSKGGTGGVSNTEAFF. The DNA of the CDR3 is TGCGCCAGCAGCAAGGGTGGGACAGGGGGCGTTTCGAACACTGAAGCTTTCTTT.

The V call is TRBV6-2 or TRBV6-3, the J call TRBJ1-2; D remains ambiguous. This CDR3 region has 14 residues. Trimming removed 6 bases from V and 2 bases from J, with 13 bases in between. The germline V gene encodes CDR1 MNHEY and CDR2 SVGEGT. The CDR3 DNA reads TGTGCCAGCAGGTACATCGAAGCGAACTATGGCTACACCTTC. Translated: CASRYIEANYGYTF.

This sequence joins TRBV7-5 and TRBJ2-7; the table gives TRBD2 as D, unverified against the DNA. TRBV7-5 is a known pseudogene. There are 17 residues in the CDR3. The CDR3 sequence is CVRSRGTSGDSSYEQYF. CDR3 coding DNA: TGTGTCAGAAGCCGTGGGACTAGCGGGGACAGCTCCTACGAGCAGTACTTC.

The V call is TRBV7-3, the J call TRBJ2-1, with D perhaps matching TRBD1 or TRBD2 (7 bases each). The CDR3 covers 15 residues. CDR1 and CDR2 (germline): SGHTA, FQGTGA. Deletions cut 5 bases from V and 0 bases from J, with 11 bases between. The CDR3 coding sequence is TGTGCCAGCAGCCCAGGGGGGGCCTCCTACAATGAGCAGTTCTTC. Amino acids: CASSPGGASYNEQFF.

The J gene is TRBJ1-1, the V gene TRBV7-9; TRBD1 matches at 8 bases. V trimming: 5 bases; J trimming: 8 bases; junction bases outside the gene matches: 13. This CDR3 region has 15 residues. CDR1 and CDR2 from the germline V gene are SEHNR and FQNEAQ (reference sequence). CDR3 DNA sequence: TGTGCCAGCAGCCCGACGCACAGGGGGGTCCTGGAAGCTTTCTTT. Its translation: CASSPTHRGVLEAFF.